One and the same sample provided the 15 T cell receptor beta chains below, sequenced in a study of blood T cells in healthy people across ages. A second about 6 to 11 cycle PCR used barcoded and J-beta primers. MiXCR, applied by TCRdb to the 5' RACE reads, yields one record per CDR3 protein. The sample shows around 1.5 million distinct CDR3 sequences, roughly 40% of them seen only once. The sequenced material came from blood. The source of these receptors is a woman younger than 35 in good health.

This clonotype appeared many times. This chain uses TRBV10-3 with TRBJ2-7; possibly TRBD1 for D (6 bases). The length of the CDR3 is 14 residues. The V gene's germline CDR1 is ENHRY and CDR2 SYGVKD. Trimming removed 9 bases from V and 0 bases from J, with 15 bases in between. Written as DNA, the CDR3 is TGTGCCATTAAGGCCACAGGGAGCTCCTACGAGCAGTACTTC. Amino acids: CAIKATGSSYEQYF.

The sample holds a few counts of this clonotype. The chain joins TRBV3-1 to TRBJ1-6, with 8 bases lining up with TRBD1. Germline CDR1 is LGHDT and CDR2 is YNNKEL (reference sequence). Trimming at V came to 5 bases and at J to 10 bases, leaving 7 bases not matched to a gene. The CDR3 is 14 amino acids. The CDR3 loop reads CASSADRGRSPLHF. The DNA of the CDR3 is TGTGCCAGCAGCGCAGACAGGGGACGGTCACCCCTCCACTTT.

V and J are TRBV6-2 or TRBV6-3 and TRBJ2-7, with 8 nucleotides matching TRBD2. The CDR3 loop spans 16 amino acids. V trimming: 5 bases; J trimming: 2 bases; junction bases outside the gene matches: 11. Per germline, CDR1 MNHEY and CDR2 SVGEGT. The DNA of the CDR3 is TGTGCCAGCAGTCCATTTAGCGGGAACCCCCCCTACGAGCAGTACTTC. Protein product: CASSPFSGNPPYEQYF.

This rearrangement joins TRBV7-2 to TRBJ2-7; maybe TRBD1 (5 bases). Germline assignment: CDR1 SGHTA and CDR2 FQGNSA. The length of the CDR3 is 15 residues. The V end was cut by 0 bases, the J end by 2 bases, with 11 bases between. The CDR3 here is CASSLAAQGPYEQYF. The CDR3 DNA reads TGTGCCAGCAGCTTAGCCGCCCAGGGTCCCTACGAGCAGTACTTC.

The chain employs TRBV5-1 and TRBJ2-5; tentative D call: TRBD2 (5 bases). This CDR3 region has 15 residues. The V end was cut by 0 bases, the J end by 1 base, with 10 bases between. The germline V gene encodes CDR1 SGHRS and CDR2 YFSETQ. The CDR3 nucleotides are TGCGCCAGCAGCTTGGAAGCCCGGGGCCAAGAGACCCAGTACTTC. Translation: CASSLEARGQETQYF. The entire variable domain, with the rest obtained from reference TRBV5-1 and TRBJ2-5, is as follows: KAGVTQTPRYLIKTRGQQVTLSCSPISGHRSVSWYQQTPGQGLQFLFEYFSETQRNKGNFPGRFSGRQFSNSRSEMNVSTLELGDSALYLCASSLEARGQETQYFGPGTRLLVL.

This clonotype was observed once. The chain is built from TRBV20-1 and TRBJ2-1; D may be TRBD2 (5 bases). Germline CDR1 is DFQATT and CDR2 is SNEGSKA (reference sequence). This CDR3 region has 15 residues. Trimming removed 1 base from V and 9 bases from J, with 19 bases in between. CDR3 sequence (DNA): TGCAGTGCTAGAGGCGAGGGTAGCAGCTTCTCTGAGCAGTTCTTC. Protein product: CSARGEGSSFSEQFF.

The chain has TRBV29-1 and TRBJ2-7; perhaps TRBD2 as D (6 bases). Trimming removed 7 bases from V and 8 bases from J, with 15 bases in between. Germline V gives CDR1 SQVTM, CDR2 ANQGSEA. The CDR3 sequence is 11 residues long. CDR3 sequence (DNA): TGCAGCGCCGGGGACTTATGGCAGCAGTACTTC. This sequence encodes CSAGDLWQQYF.

The chain carries TRBV29-1 and TRBJ2-1; 13 nucleotides match TRBD2. Germline loops: CDR1 SQVTM, CDR2 ANQGSEA. With V trimmed by 7 bases and J by 8 bases, 8 bases remained unmatched. The CDR3 spans 14 residues. CDR3 DNA sequence: TGCAGCGGCGCCGGACTAGCGGGAGACGATGAGCAGTTCTTC. It is translated as CSGAGLAGDDEQFF.

This sequence joins TRBV5-1 and TRBJ1-2, with D possibly being TRBD1 (6 bases). Germline V CDR1 and CDR2: SGHRS, YFSETQ. V lost 4 bases and J lost 5, with 24 bases in between. CDR3 size: 17 residues. DNA of the CDR3: TGCGCCAGCAGCCCCACTGAGGGGGGACCTAAGGTTTATGGCTACACCTTC. This gives the protein CASSPTEGGPKVYGYTF. The variable domain in full, with the rest retrieved from reference TRBV5-1 and TRBJ1-2, is KAGVTQTPRYLIKTRGQQVTLSCSPISGHRSVSWYQQTPGQGLQFLFEYFSETQRNKGNFPGRFSGRQFSNSRSEMNVSTLELGDSALYLCASSPTEGGPKVYGYTFGSGTRLTVV.

This clonotype came up many times. The chain carries TRBV21-1 and TRBJ1-2; the DNA was not used to check the table's D call, TRBD1. TRBV21-1 constitutes a pseudogene. This CDR3 has 14 residues. For the CDR3, the DNA is TGTGCCAGCACCGAATGGACAGGGAACTATGGCTACACCTTC. This translates into CASTEWTGNYGYTF.

This rearrangement joins TRBV30 to TRBJ2-7; 7 bases match TRBD1. CDR1 is GTSNPN, CDR2 SVGIG, per germline (reference sequence). There are 14 residues in the CDR3. J was trimmed by 4 bases and V by 2 bases; bases with no gene match: 8. The CDR3 DNA follows: TGTGCCTGGAGTCCCGGGGACAGCCCATACGAGCAGTACTTC. Amino acids: CAWSPGDSPYEQYF.

The J gene is TRBJ1-4, the V gene TRBV7-9; D remains ambiguous. Looked up from germline, CDR1 is SEHNR and CDR2 is FQNEAQ (reference sequence). CDR3 length: 17 residues. Trimming cost V 2 bases and J 3 bases, with 16 bases left between them. This chain's CDR3 is CASSLFGNGRSNEKLFF. For the CDR3, the DNA is TGTGCCAGCAGCTTATTTGGAAATGGACGGTCTAATGAAAAACTGTTTTTT. Complete variable domain (other parts from reference TRBV7-9 and TRBJ1-4): DTGVSQNPRHKITKRGQNVTFRCDPISEHNRLYWYRQTLGQGPEFLTYFQNEAQLEKSRLLSDRFSAERPKGSFSTLEIQRTEQGDSAMYLCASSLFGNGRSNEKLFFGSGTQLSVL.

In DNA, the CDR3 is TGCGCCAGCAGCCTAGGGACTAGCGGGAGCGCAGATACGCAGTATTTT. Its protein product is CASSLGTSGSADTQYF. This chain uses TRBV5-1 with TRBJ2-3, with TRBD2 matching 14 bases. The length of the CDR3 is 16 residues. The germline CDR1 and CDR2 sequences are SGHRS and YFSETQ. V dropped 4 bases and J dropped 4; count of bases not matched to a gene: 5.

V gene TRBV4-1 combines with J gene TRBJ1-1; 7 bases are a match to TRBD1. The CDR3 has 16 amino acids. V dropped 4 bases and J dropped 5; count of bases not matched to a gene: 13. Germline assignment: CDR1 MGHRA and CDR2 YSYEKL. CDR3 region: CASSRVGEGANTEAFF. The CDR3 DNA reads as TGCGCCAGCAGCCGAGTAGGGGAGGGGGCGAATACTGAAGCTTTCTTT.

This chain links TRBV3-1 with TRBJ2-5; 7 bases are a match to TRBD1. The CDR3 has 16 amino acids. Germline V lookup: CDR1 LGHDT, CDR2 YNNKEL (reference sequence). V lost 1 base to trimming and J lost 1 base; unmatched junction nucleotides: 6. The CDR3: CASSQGLRDSQETQYF. Here the CDR3 DNA reads TGTGCCAGCAGCCAAGGCCTCAGGGACAGCCAAGAGACCCAGTACTTC.